The 18 T cell receptor beta chains given below trace back to one sample, sequenced in a study of metastatic and nonmetastatic thyroid tumors. All patients were treatment-naive before thyroid surgery. TCRdb called clones again from the PCR reads with MiXCR. The sample includes around 22,000 clones, 15% to 20% of them seen just once. The sequencing input was blood. The receptor set was obtained from a male donor with papillary thyroid cancer or a benign thyroid nodule (not recorded which). Some clones in this sample may be carry-over from other donors' samples.

This clone was detected ten times or more. The chain has TRBV28 and TRBJ1-1, with D possibly being TRBD1 (6 bases). CDR3 size: 14 residues. Germline V lookup: CDR1 MDHEN, CDR2 SYDVKM. The ends were cut back, 2 bases at V and 2 bases at J, with 9 bases in the middle. The CDR3 nucleotides are TGTGCCAGCAGTTTAGCAGGGGCTAACACTGAAGCTTTCTTT. This codes for CASSLAGANTEAFF.

This clone was detected many times. The chain recombines TRBV12-5 with TRBJ1-1, with 7 positions matching TRBD1. Germline V lookup: CDR1 LGHNT, CDR2 FRNRAP. The V and J ends lost 6 bases and 4 bases, in that order; junction bases with no gene match: 8. This CDR3 has 14 amino acids. The CDR3 nucleotides read TGTGCTAGTGGGCGGCTACAGGGGCGCACTGAAGCTTTCTTT. Protein product: CASGRLQGRTEAFF.

This clone has a count of ten or more. This chain links TRBV5-1 with TRBJ1-4; D possibly corresponds to TRBD1 (5 bases). Trimming took 8 bases from V and 5 from J, leaving 13 bases between them. The CDR3 is 13 amino acids. CDR1 is SGHRS, CDR2 YFSETQ, per germline. The CDR3 protein is CASQRDLNEKLFF. For the CDR3, the DNA is TGCGCCAGTCAGAGGGACCTAAATGAAAAACTGTTTTTT.

A few counts support this clone. The rearrangement joins TRBV12-3 or TRBV12-4 to TRBJ2-5; D is tentatively TRBD1 or TRBD2 (5 bases each). This CDR3 spans 15 amino acids. Trimming stripped 0 bases from V and 4 bases from J, with 12 bases between. The CDR3 coding sequence is TGTGCCAGCAGTTTAGCGCTCGAGGGGACAGAGACCCAGTACTTC. Protein sequence: CASSLALEGTETQYF.

This clone was counted many times. A read error is possible here, since a much larger clone lies one base away. Other DNA sequences in the same sample also yield this CDR3. The J gene is TRBJ1-1, the V gene TRBV9, with 8 bases fitting TRBD1. This CDR3 comprises 15 residues. CDR1 and CDR2 (germline): SGDLS, YYNGEE. The CDR3 spells CASSSQGELNTEAFF. Here the CDR3 DNA reads TGTGCCAGCAGCTCACAGGGGGAATTGAACACTGAAGCTTTCTTC.

This clone was counted many times. The chain uses TRBV9 and TRBJ2-5; TRBD2 agrees at 9 bases. Germline V gives CDR1 SGDLS, CDR2 YYNGEE. Trimming at V came to 3 bases and at J to 7 bases, leaving 10 bases not matched to a gene. This CDR3 region has 15 residues. The DNA for the CDR3 is TGTGCCAGCAGCGCAGAGCTAGCGGGATTGGGGACCCAGTACTTC. Its translation is CASSAELAGLGTQYF. The variable domain in full, completed from reference TRBV9 and TRBJ2-5, reads DSGVTQTPKHLITATGQRVTLRCSPRSGDLSVYWYQQSLDQGLQFLIQYYNGEERAKGNILERFSAQQFPDLHSELNLSSLELGDSALYFCASSAELAGLGTQYFGPGTRLLVL.

This clone was recorded many times. The rearrangement links TRBV5-1 to TRBJ1-5; D is undetermined. Trimming removed 2 bases from V and 6 bases from J, with 9 bases in between. CDR1 and CDR2 (germline): SGHRS, YFSETQ. The CDR3 contains 13 residues. CDR3 coding DNA: TGCGCCAGCAGCTTAACAGTCGGTCAGCCCCAGCATTTT. Protein: CASSLTVGQPQHF.

This clone occurred a few times. The chain carries TRBV11-2 and TRBJ2-5, with 16 bases aligning to TRBD2. The CDR3 sequence is 18 residues long. V was clipped by 5 bases and J by 5 bases; unmatched bases: 11. In germline, CDR1 is SGHAT, CDR2 FQNNGV. The CDR3, as DNA: TGTGCCAGCAGCCACGGGACTAGCGGGAGGGCCTGGTGGGAGACCCAGTACTTC. It yields the protein CASSHGTSGRAWWETQYF.

The chain is built from TRBV20-1 and TRBJ2-5; 9 positions match TRBD1. The DNA matches TRBJ2-1 better at its end, which makes the J call doubtful. CDR1 DFQATT and CDR2 SNEGSKA come from the germline V gene (reference sequence). The CDR3 loop spans 15 amino acids. As DNA, the CDR3 is TGCAGTGCTAGCAATCTCGGGACAGGGATAATTGAGCAGTTCTTC. It is translated as CSASNLGTGIIEQFF.

Relative to its sample, this clone is medium-sized (0.01 to 0.1%). V usage is TRBV20-1 and J usage is TRBJ2-5, with TRBD1 as a possible D gene (5 bases). This CDR3 comprises 12 residues. Germline V lookup: CDR1 DFQATT, CDR2 SNEGSKA (reference sequence). The V and J ends lost 1 base and 5 bases respectively, with 8 bases between them. This CDR3 reads CSARGSGETQYF. The CDR3 DNA reads TGCAGTGCTAGAGGGTCAGGGGAGACCCAGTACTTC.

This clone was observed at least ten times. This chain uses TRBV30 with TRBJ2-6; no reliable D call. The germline V gene has CDR1 GTSNPN and CDR2 SVGIG (reference sequence). Trimming removed 0 bases at V and 4 bases at J, with 4 bases between. CDR3 length equals 13 residues. CDR3 DNA sequence: TGTGCCTGGAGTGTATACGGGGCCAACGTCCTGACTTTC. This gives the protein CAWSVYGANVLTF. The variable domain in full, completed from reference TRBV30 and TRBJ2-6, reads SQTIHQWPATLVQPVGSPLSLECTVEGTSNPNLYWYRQAAGRGLQLLFYSVGIGQISSEVPQNLSASRPQDRQFILSSKKLLLSDSGFYLCAWSVYGANVLTFGAGSRLTVL.

This clone was observed at least ten times. This chain connects TRBV3-1 to TRBJ2-5; no clear D. There are 13 residues in the CDR3. Germline-derived CDR1 and CDR2 are LGHDT and YNNKEL (reference sequence). V shed 0 bases and J shed 4 bases, with 6 bases lying between them. The CDR3 loop reads CASSQDHLETQYF. Written as DNA, the CDR3 is TGTGCCAGCAGCCAAGACCACCTAGAGACCCAGTACTTC.

There are many counts of this clone. This sequence joins TRBV9 and TRBJ2-5; D possibly corresponds to TRBD2 (5 bases). V dropped 0 bases and J dropped 5 bases, with 17 bases sitting between them. The CDR3 covers 16 residues. CDR1 and CDR2 from the germline V gene are SGDLS and YYNGEE. The CDR3 loop reads CASSVAGSGVGETQYF. As DNA, the CDR3 is TGTGCCAGCAGCGTAGCTGGGAGCGGAGTCGGGGAGACCCAGTACTTC.

This clone was seen more than once but under ten times. The gene calls are TRBV6-1 and TRBJ2-2; TRBD1 matches at 8 bases. Germline V gives CDR1 MNHNS, CDR2 SASEGT. The CDR3 has 16 amino acids. The V and J ends lost 8 bases and 0 bases, in that order; junction bases with no gene match: 8. CDR3 in amino acids: CASGRTGPANTGELFF. The CDR3 bases are TGTGCCAGCGGTAGGACAGGGCCCGCGAACACCGGGGAGCTGTTTTTT.

In its sample, this clone was seen many times. V usage is TRBV4-1 and J usage is TRBJ1-2; weak D call: TRBD1 (5 bases). The ends were cut back, 2 bases at V and 10 bases at J, with 29 bases in the middle. CDR3 size: 18 residues. Germline V gives CDR1 MGHRA, CDR2 YSYEKL. The CDR3 region has the DNA TGCGCCAGCAGCCAATCCTTATACCGGGACGGCCGAGCAAAGTTCTACACCTTC. Translated: CASSQSLYRDGRAKFYTF.

By proportion, this clone is medium-sized. V and J are TRBV5-1 and TRBJ2-1; D might be TRBD1 or TRBD2, each matching 5 bases. Germline V gene sequence: CDR1 SGHRS, CDR2 YFSETQ. The ends were cut back, 2 bases at V and 8 bases at J, with 20 bases in the middle. The CDR3 is 16 residues long. CDR3 in DNA: TGCGCCAGCAGCTTAAGAGGGACGGTCCTCCAGGATGAGCAGTTCTTC. As protein: CASSLRGTVLQDEQFF.

The chain uses TRBV5-1 and TRBJ2-5; D gene unclear. V was pared by 3 bases and J by 5 bases, with 20 bases between. The CDR3 totals 16 residues. Germline V lookup: CDR1 SGHRS, CDR2 YFSETQ. CDR3 coding DNA: TGCGCCAGCAGCTCACTTACAGTTGTATCCGCGGAGACCCAGTACTTC. It codes for CASSSLTVVSAETQYF.

The chain uses TRBV6-5 and TRBJ2-2; a possible D gene is TRBD1 (6 bases). In germline, CDR1 is MNHEY, CDR2 SVGAGI. The CDR3 consists of 17 residues. Trimming stripped 0 bases from V and 5 bases from J, with 16 bases between. CDR3: CASSYSIQQGKTGELFF. As DNA, the CDR3 is TGTGCCAGCAGTTACTCGATTCAACAGGGAAAGACCGGGGAGCTGTTTTTT.